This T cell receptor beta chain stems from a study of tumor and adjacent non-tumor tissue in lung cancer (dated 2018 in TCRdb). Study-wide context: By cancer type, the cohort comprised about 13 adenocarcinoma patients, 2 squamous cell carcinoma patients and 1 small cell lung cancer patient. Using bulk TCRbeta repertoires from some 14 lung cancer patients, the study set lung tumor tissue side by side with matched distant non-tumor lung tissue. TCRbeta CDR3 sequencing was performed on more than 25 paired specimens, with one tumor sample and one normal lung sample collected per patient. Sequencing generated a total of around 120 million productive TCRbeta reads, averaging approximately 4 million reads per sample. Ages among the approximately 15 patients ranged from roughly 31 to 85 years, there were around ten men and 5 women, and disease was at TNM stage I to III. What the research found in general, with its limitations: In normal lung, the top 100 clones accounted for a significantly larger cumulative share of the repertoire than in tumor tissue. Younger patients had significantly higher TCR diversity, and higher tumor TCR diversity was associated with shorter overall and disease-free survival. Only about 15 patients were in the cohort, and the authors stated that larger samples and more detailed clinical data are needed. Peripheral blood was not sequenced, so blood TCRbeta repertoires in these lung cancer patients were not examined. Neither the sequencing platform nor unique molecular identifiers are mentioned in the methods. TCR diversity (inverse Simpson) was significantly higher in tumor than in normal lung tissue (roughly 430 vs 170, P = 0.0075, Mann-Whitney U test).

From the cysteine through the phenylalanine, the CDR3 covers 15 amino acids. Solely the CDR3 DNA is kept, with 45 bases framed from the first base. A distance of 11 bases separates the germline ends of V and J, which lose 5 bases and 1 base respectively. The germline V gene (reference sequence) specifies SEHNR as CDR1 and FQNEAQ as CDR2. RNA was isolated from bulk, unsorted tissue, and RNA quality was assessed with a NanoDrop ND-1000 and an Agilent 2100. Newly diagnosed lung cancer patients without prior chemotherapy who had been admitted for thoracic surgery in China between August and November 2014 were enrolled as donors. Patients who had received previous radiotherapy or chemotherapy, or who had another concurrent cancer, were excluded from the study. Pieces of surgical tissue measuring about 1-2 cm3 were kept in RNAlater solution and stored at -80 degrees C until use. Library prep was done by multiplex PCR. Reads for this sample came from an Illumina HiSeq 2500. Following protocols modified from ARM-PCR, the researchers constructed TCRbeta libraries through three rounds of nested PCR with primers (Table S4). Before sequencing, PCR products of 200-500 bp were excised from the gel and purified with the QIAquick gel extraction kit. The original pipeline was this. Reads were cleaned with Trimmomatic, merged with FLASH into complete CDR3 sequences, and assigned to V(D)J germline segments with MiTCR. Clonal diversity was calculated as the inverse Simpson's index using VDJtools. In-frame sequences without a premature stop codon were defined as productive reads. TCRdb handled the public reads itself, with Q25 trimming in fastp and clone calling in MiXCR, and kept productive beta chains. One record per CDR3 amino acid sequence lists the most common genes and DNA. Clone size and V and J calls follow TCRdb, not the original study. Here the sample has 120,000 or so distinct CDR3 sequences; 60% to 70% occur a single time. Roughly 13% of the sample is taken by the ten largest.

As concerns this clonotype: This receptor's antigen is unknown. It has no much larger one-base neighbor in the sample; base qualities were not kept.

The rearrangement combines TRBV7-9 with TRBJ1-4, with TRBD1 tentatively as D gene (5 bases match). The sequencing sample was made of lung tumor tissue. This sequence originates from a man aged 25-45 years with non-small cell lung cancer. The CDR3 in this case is CASSLQGGTNEKLFF. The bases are TGTGCCAGCAGCCTGCAGGGTGGAACTAATGAAAAACTGTTTTTT.